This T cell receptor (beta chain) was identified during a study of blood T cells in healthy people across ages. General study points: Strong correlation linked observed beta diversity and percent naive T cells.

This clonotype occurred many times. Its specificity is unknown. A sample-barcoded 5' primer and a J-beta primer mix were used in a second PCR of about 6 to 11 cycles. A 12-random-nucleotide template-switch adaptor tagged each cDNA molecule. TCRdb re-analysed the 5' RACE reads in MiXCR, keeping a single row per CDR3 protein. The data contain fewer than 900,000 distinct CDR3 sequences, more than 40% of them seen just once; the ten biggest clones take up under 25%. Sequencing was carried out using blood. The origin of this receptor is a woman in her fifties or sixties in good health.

The CDR3, as DNA: TGTGCCAGCAGCCCCAAGACAGGGGGAATCTCAGATACGCAGTATTTT. This gives the protein CASSPKTGGISDTQYF. The V and J genes are TRBV9 and TRBJ2-3, with TRBD1 identical over 9 bases. Trimming took 4 bases from V and 4 from J; bases not matched to a gene: 10. Germline CDR1 SGDLS, CDR2 YYNGEE. The CDR3 has 16 amino acids.